This T cell receptor (beta chain) was profiled in a study of long-term antiretroviral therapy in people with HIV. V trimming: 2 bases; J trimming: 4 bases; junction bases outside the gene matches: 7. This CDR3 spans 17 amino acids. CDR1 and CDR2 from the germline V gene are SGHDN and FVKESK. Each sample contained 1-10 million cryopreserved PBMC, thawed before DNA extraction. A v3.0 immunoSEQ assay was performed at survey level. Sequencing had a target that covered 40,000-50,000 T-cell genomes per sample. The protocol was immunoSEQ multiplex PCR, while the TCRdb copy is restricted to in-frame clones and leaves out a portion. This sample has tens of thousands of clones, with over 75% found just once.

Specimen: unsorted PBMCs, collected 0.3 years after starting antiretroviral therapy. The clonotype originates from a man aged 45-65 years with HIV. This chain links TRBV14 with TRBJ1-6, with 8 bases aligning to TRBD1. In nucleotides, the CDR3 is TGTGCCAGCAGCCAACCGATTCAGGGGGCGTATAATTCACCCCTCCACTTT. Residues: CASSQPIQGAYNSPLHF.